This T cell receptor (beta chain) is drawn from a study of a mutant IDH1 vaccine in newly diagnosed glioma. At the level of the study: Among treated patients, around 60% were male and approximately 40% female, and mean age was 40.4 years. Most had both radiotherapy and temozolomide beforehand; others had only one. Broader study findings: Vaccine-induced responses were seen in around 93% of patients, spanning several MHC alleles. It seemed that pseudoprogression was not linked to changes in the top peripheral T cell clonotypes.

The time point: baseline, week 1 (first vaccination visit). Treatment indicated: pre-vaccination baseline after standard-of-care therapy. Using immunoSEQ multiplex PCR, the repertoire was profiled, and TCRdb retains in-frame clones only, with some absent. The data show over 25,000 clones, around 85% seen once. Worth noting for this clone: The target antigen is unknown.

The CDR3 is 13 residues long. Germline CDR1 WSHSY, CDR2 SAAADI. V was trimmed by 4 bases and J by 2 bases, leaving 8 bases between them. The origin of this receptor is a woman between 35 and 50 years old with glioma. This chain connects TRBV10-2 to TRBJ2-5, with D possibly being TRBD2 (6 bases). The sample consisted of PBMCs, taken from a glioma patient treated with radiotherapy, temozolomide or both. DNA for the CDR3: TGCGCCAGCAGTGGGGGAGGACAAGAGACCCAGTACTTC. Protein: CASSGGGQETQYF.